The 6 T cell receptor beta chains listed next were all sequenced from one sample in a study of PD-1 blockade in classical Hodgkin lymphoma. Time point defined: newly diagnosed, previously untreated cHL patient sample. With magnetic negative selection, CD4+ T cells were purified from PBMCs that had been thawed. Using immunoSEQ multiplex PCR, the repertoire was profiled, and TCRdb retains in-frame clones only, with some absent. The table includes approximately 21,000 clones, 90% detected once. The sequencing sample was made of CD4+ T cells from blood. The receptors shown here come from a human donor with classical Hodgkin lymphoma.

This clone was detected only once. V gene TRBV5-4 combines with J gene TRBJ2-7; 8 nucleotides match TRBD2. V shed 0 bases, J shed 4 bases, and the junction held 6 bases outside the gene matches. The V gene's germline CDR1 is SGHNT and CDR2 YYREEE (reference sequence). The CDR3 runs 15 residues. The CDR3 protein is CASSLGPSGSYEQYF. CDR3 coding DNA: TGTGCCAGCAGCTTGGGTCCTAGCGGGTCATACGAGCAGTACTTC.

In nucleotides, the CDR3 is TGTGCCAGCAGCTTGGCCCGCCGGCGGGAGACCCAGTACTTC. Its translation is CASSLARRRETQYF. This chain connects TRBV5-4 to TRBJ2-5; D is uncertain. The CDR3 extends over 14 amino acids. Germline V gene lookup returns CDR1 SGHNT and CDR2 YYREEE (reference sequence). V was clipped by 0 bases and J by 5 bases, with 11 bases between them.

This sequence joins TRBV30 and TRBJ1-5; TRBD1 matches at 7 bases. J lost 0 bases, V lost 2 bases, and 4 bases had no gene match. CDR3 length: 15 residues. Germline CDR1 is GTSNPN and CDR2 is SVGIG (reference sequence). CDR3 region: CAWSTGDYSNQPQHF. The CDR3 DNA reads as TGTGCCTGGAGTACAGGGGATTATAGCAATCAGCCCCAGCATTTT.

V and J are TRBV12-5 and TRBJ2-7; tentatively, D is TRBD1 or TRBD2 (6 bases each). V dropped 2 bases and J dropped 2 bases, with 16 bases sitting between them. The CDR3 spans 16 residues. CDR1 and CDR2 (germline): LGHNT, FRNRAP. The CDR3 reads CASGLRGRTDTYEQYF. The CDR3 bases are TGTGCTAGTGGTTTGAGGGGGAGGACTGATACCTACGAGCAGTACTTC.

The CDR3 DNA sequence: TGTGCCAGCAGCCCCTCGGAAAGGACAGATACGCAGTATTTT. It yields the protein CASSPSERTDTQYF. The V call is TRBV13, the J call TRBJ2-3; unclear D gene. The V end lost 5 bases, the J end lost 3 bases, and 12 bases lay between the germline ends. The CDR3 extends over 14 amino acids. Looked up from germline, CDR1 is PRHDT and CDR2 is FYEKMQ (reference sequence).

The rearrangement links TRBV4-1 to TRBJ2-6; possible D gene TRBD1, 6 bases. The CDR3 runs to 17 residues. With 0 bases removed from V and 2 bases from J, the gap between germline ends came to 11 bases. CDR1 is MGHRA, CDR2 YSYEKL, per germline. CDR3 bases: TGCGCCAGCAGCCAAGATGGGACACGAACTGGGGCCAACGTCCTGACTTTC. This translates into CASSQDGTRTGANVLTF.